These T cell receptor beta chains were read from a single sample in a study of T-cell memory formation after mild COVID-19. TCRdb re-called the 5' RACE reads through MiXCR, storing one row per CDR3 protein. Of 300,000 to 350,000 distinct CDR3 sequences listed, 10% to 15% are singletons. Sequenced sample: PBMCs or a T cell subset sorted from them (not recorded which). Receptors were obtained from a man aged 18 to 29 who had mild COVID-19 (a few samples of this study predate the infection). Cell type and time point are not known. Both conserved end residues are part of each CDR3. A D gene is named only where the DNA matches it firmly. Clone size is given for some rows only: seen once, a few or many times, or a class if the clone is expanded.

V	size	D	J	CDR3	DNA
TRBV7-9	many	NA	TRBJ1-2	CASDLVGAPYGYTF	TGTGCCAGCGATTTAGTCGGGGCCCCTTATGGCTACACCTTC
TRBV21-1	few	NA	TRBJ1-5	CASSKRAQLAQHF	TGTGCCAGCAGCAAAAGGGCCCAGTTGGCCCAGCATTTT
TRBV6-2/TRBV6-3	few	TRBD2	TRBJ2-2	CASSSLEGLAGGSNTGELFF	TGTGCCAGCAGTTCCCTCGAGGGACTAGCGGGGGGCTCGAACACCGGGGAGCTGTTTTTT
TRBV7-9	NA	NA	TRBJ2-1	CASSLTVPNEQFF	TGTGCCAGCAGCTTAACAGTACCCAATGAGCAGTTCTTC
TRBV5-5	NA	NA	TRBJ1-2	CASSPQGGTNYGYTF	TGTGCCAGCAGCCCCCAGGGAGGGACTAACTATGGCTACACCTTC
TRBV14	NA	NA	TRBJ1-3	CASSPGPETPIYF	TGTGCCAGCAGCCCGGGCCCCGAGACACCCATATATTTT
TRBV9	few	NA	TRBJ2-2	CASSPAGSELFF	TGTGCCAGCAGCCCAGCCGGGTCCGAGCTGTTTTTT
TRBV24-1	NA	NA	TRBJ1-2	CATSDFPGRGYTF	TGTGCCACCAGTGATTTTCCCGGGAGGGGCTACACCTTC
TRBV2	NA	TRBD1	TRBJ1-5	CASSPLGQDNQPQHF	TGTGCCAGCAGTCCCCTCGGACAGGACAATCAGCCCCAGCATTTT
TRBV6-6	few	NA	TRBJ2-4	CASSYALEQSNIQYF	TGTGCCAGCAGTTACGCGCTTGAACAGTCAAACATTCAGTACTTC
TRBV4-2	many	TRBD2	TRBJ2-3	CASSQVAGISTDTQYF	TGTGCCAGCAGCCAAGTAGCGGGGATTAGCACAGATACGCAGTATTTT
TRBV9	many	TRBD2	TRBJ2-1	CASSVAGGPYNEQFF	TGTGCCAGCAGCGTAGCGGGGGGTCCCTACAATGAGCAGTTCTTC
TRBV20-1	many	NA	TRBJ1-1	CSARGDTLNTEAFF	TGCAGTGCTAGAGGAGACACCTTGAACACTGAAGCTTTCTTT
TRBV7-2	many	NA	TRBJ2-1	CASSSLGVGVAYNEQFF	TGTGCCAGCAGCTCCCTGGGGGTCGGGGTAGCCTACAATGAGCAGTTCTTC
TRBV7-3	few	NA	TRBJ2-2	CASSLNPAGTGELFF	TGTGCCAGCAGCTTAAACCCCGCCGGCACCGGGGAGCTGTTTTTT
TRBV29-1	few	TRBD2	TRBJ2-3	CSVAPGGVTDTQYF	TGCAGCGTTGCCCCCGGGGGGGTCACAGATACGCAGTATTTT
TRBV4-3	few	NA	TRBJ1-4	CASSHRPRGVEEKLFF	TGCGCCAGCAGCCACCGACCCCGGGGAGTTGAGGAAAAACTGTTTTTT
TRBV7-7	NA	NA	TRBJ1-2	CASQEAGYTF	TGTGCTAGCCAAGAGGCCGGCTACACCTTC
TRBV12-3/TRBV12-4	NA	NA	TRBJ1-5	CASGSQGDQPQHF	TGTGCCAGCGGGTCACAGGGAGATCAGCCCCAGCATTTT
TRBV7-8	few	TRBD2	TRBJ2-5	CASTGTSGGETQYF	TGTGCCAGCACCGGGACTAGCGGGGGAGAGACCCAGTACTTC
TRBV5-1	NA	TRBD1	TRBJ2-6	CASSSGTGVGANVLTF	TGCGCCAGCAGCTCAGGGACAGGGGTCGGGGCCAACGTCCTGACTTTC
TRBV9	NA	NA	TRBJ2-7	CASSYGPGAYEQYF	TGTGCCAGCAGTTACGGCCCGGGGGCCTACGAGCAGTACTTC
TRBV19	NA	NA	TRBJ1-2	CASSRRRQLYGYTF	TGTGCCAGTAGTAGGCGAAGACAGCTCTATGGCTACACCTTC
TRBV6-5	NA	NA	TRBJ2-2	CAARGAGAQNTGELFF	TGTGCCGCACGAGGCGCGGGGGCCCAGAACACCGGGGAGCTGTTTTTT
TRBV14	once	NA	TRBJ1-1	CASGRTGDITFEAFF	TGTGCCAGCGGCAGGACCGGGGACATCACTTTTGAAGCTTTCTTT
TRBV11-2	many	NA	TRBJ1-5	CASSSSSGVNQPQHF	TGTGCCAGCAGCTCGTCTTCAGGGGTCAATCAGCCCCAGCATTTT
TRBV5-1	many	TRBD1	TRBJ1-1	CASSLGTGGNTEAFF	TGCGCCAGCAGCTTGGGGACAGGGGGAAACACTGAAGCTTTCTTT
TRBV24-1	many	TRBD2	TRBJ2-5	CATSDFRGVQETQYF	TGTGCCACCAGTGATTTCCGGGGGGTCCAAGAGACCCAGTACTTC
TRBV6-5	few	NA	TRBJ2-1	CASSPGTHYNEQFF	TGTGCCAGCAGCCCCGGGACACATTACAATGAGCAGTTCTTC
TRBV6-1	few	NA	TRBJ2-3	CASSRLRGDTQYF	TGTGCCAGCAGTAGACTCAGGGGCGATACGCAGTATTTT
TRBV4-3	few	NA	TRBJ1-4	CASSLSRAGEGEKLFF	TGCGCCAGCAGCCTATCGCGGGCCGGCGAGGGTGAAAAACTGTTTTTT
TRBV12-3/TRBV12-4	many	NA	TRBJ2-5	CASSRPGGLETQYF	TGTGCCAGCAGTCGCCCCGGGGGGCTAGAGACCCAGTACTTC
TRBV20-1	NA	TRBD1	TRBJ1-5	CSAIPGQALPQHF	TGCAGTGCCATCCCGGGACAGGCACTTCCCCAGCATTTT
TRBV29-1	NA	NA	TRBJ2-3	CSVVGGTTDTQYF	TGCAGCGTTGTGGGCGGGACCACAGATACGCAGTATTTT